The clone carrying this TCR beta chain appeared a single time. Its antigen is undetermined. The CDR3 extends over 16 amino acids. Germline assignment: CDR1 SGHRS and CDR2 YFSETQ. The V gene end was trimmed by 4 bases and the J gene end by 8 bases; junction bases not matched to a gene: 6. Reverse transcribing all isolated RNA meant expressed TCRB transcripts were sequenced. Profiling relied on immunoSEQ multiplex PCR, and the TCRdb table lists in-frame clones only, not all of them. The table has around 40,000 clones, 66% seen once. Central memory, naive, regulatory and stem cell-like memory CD4+ cells were sorted by CD45RO/CCR7/CD25/CD127/CD95/CD27. The sample belongs to a study of beta chain features in type 1 diabetes. Study information: In all, 107,917,701 sorted cells from all samples were analyzed.

Findings of the study overall: Type 1 diabetes patients showed a moderate but significant shortening of TCRB CDR3s in all four CD4+ subsets. Fewer junction insertions and more nucleotide deletions appeared in type 1 diabetes patients.

This TCR came from a man aged 25-45 years with type 1 diabetes. Some clones in this sample may be carry-over from other donors' samples. The sequenced sample was Tregs from blood. The chain couples TRBV5-1 to TRBJ2-1, with TRBD2 matching 16 bases. CDR3 protein: CASSAGLAGGSHEQFF. CDR3 in DNA: TGCGCCAGCAGCGCGGGACTAGCGGGGGGGTCTCATGAGCAGTTCTTC.